A single sample is the source of the 17 T cell receptor beta chains below, sequenced in a study of T-cell reconstitution after alpha-beta-depleted transplantation in children. Library preparation (for TCRbeta) was performed with unique molecular identifiers. TCRdb re-derived calls from the PCR reads in MiXCR, one entry per CDR3 protein. The sample lists roughly 590,000 distinct CDR3 sequences, approximately 15% occurring once. Sequences were derived from PBMCs from the stem cell graft donor, sampled from the stem cell graft. These receptors all stem from a human donor who donated a stem cell graft to a child with acute myeloid leukemia.

This clonotype was seen only a few times. V usage is TRBV20-1 and J usage is TRBJ1-2; perhaps TRBD1 as D (6 bases). CDR1 is DFQATT, CDR2 SNEGSKA, per germline (reference sequence). This CDR3 has 14 amino acids. Deletions cut 6 bases from V and 0 bases from J, with 14 bases between. The CDR3 reads CSASGQLANYGYTF. The CDR3 DNA sequence: TGCAGTGCCAGTGGACAGTTAGCTAACTATGGCTACACCTTC.

This clonotype was observed a few times. The chain joins TRBV30 to TRBJ1-2; D possibly corresponds to TRBD1 (5 bases). The CDR3 is made up of 12 amino acids. The germline V gene has CDR1 GTSNPN and CDR2 SVGIG (reference sequence). Trimming cost V 4 bases and J 6 bases, with 12 bases left between them. The CDR3 DNA is TGTGCCTGGACCGACGGCAGGGATGGCTACACCTTC. Amino acids: CAWTDGRDGYTF.

CDR3 loop: CASSSPGQGVQETQYF. CDR3 DNA sequence: TGTGCCAGCAGTTCGCCGGGACAGGGGGTTCAAGAGACCCAGTACTTC. This chain joins TRBV27 and TRBJ2-5; 11 bases align to TRBD1. This CDR3 comprises 16 residues. Germline V gene data show CDR1 as MNHEY and CDR2 as SMNVEV (reference sequence). The V gene end was trimmed by 4 bases and the J gene end by 2 bases; junction bases not matched to a gene: 6.

The gene calls are TRBV7-9 and TRBJ2-7; 7 bases agree with TRBD1. Germline assignment: CDR1 SEHNR and CDR2 FQNEAQ (reference sequence). The CDR3 sequence is 17 residues long. V lost 2 bases, J lost 7 bases, and 17 bases stayed unmatched. This CDR3 reads CASSLITVAGAGGEQYF. CDR3 DNA sequence: TGTGCCAGCAGCTTAATAACGGTGGCAGGGGCAGGGGGAGAGCAGTACTTC.

The rearrangement joins TRBV20-1 to TRBJ2-3; possible D gene TRBD1, 6 bases. The germline gives CDR1 DFQATT, CDR2 SNEGSKA (reference sequence). V was clipped by 6 bases and J by 0 bases, with 22 bases between them. This CDR3 is built from 17 residues. CDR3 bases: TGCAGTGCACTGGGGGCACGAGCGTTTAGAAGCACAGATACGCAGTATTTT. Translating it yields CSALGARAFRSTDTQYF.

The chain couples TRBV27 to TRBJ1-1; possibly TRBD1 for D (5 bases). Trimming removed 2 bases at V and 3 bases at J, with 10 bases between. The CDR3 has 14 residues. CDR1 is MNHEY and CDR2 is SMNVEV in the germline V gene (reference sequence). The CDR3, as DNA: TGTGCCAGCAGTTTAGGAGGGGTTCACACTGAAGCTTTCTTT. Protein: CASSLGGVHTEAFF.

This clonotype has ten or more counts. The chain is built from TRBV20-1 and TRBJ2-7; TRBD1 agrees at 7 bases. The CDR3 has 14 amino acids. The V and J ends lost 6 bases and 0 bases, in that order; junction bases with no gene match: 8. Germline CDR1 reads DFQATT; CDR2 reads SNEGSKA (reference sequence). CDR3 in amino acids: CSALGGLSSYEQYF. CDR3 DNA sequence: TGCAGTGCGCTAGGGGGCCTCAGCTCCTACGAGCAGTACTTC.

This clonotype appeared many times. V usage is TRBV20-1 and J usage is TRBJ1-2; TRBD1 is a possible D gene (5 bases). Deletions cut 7 bases from V and 4 bases from J, with 13 bases between. The CDR3 extends over 12 amino acids. CDR1 and CDR2 (germline): DFQATT, SNEGSKA (reference sequence). CDR3 sequence reads: CSEGVDTYGYTF. The CDR3 coding sequence is TGCAGTGAAGGGGTCGACACCTATGGCTACACCTTC.

This clonotype came up many times. The chain has TRBV29-1 and TRBJ1-1, with 7 bases identical to TRBD1. J lost 2 bases, V lost 4 bases, and 10 bases had no gene match. The germline V gene encodes CDR1 SQVTM and CDR2 ANQGSEA. This CDR3 is 15 amino acids long. The DNA for the CDR3 is TGCAGCGTTGCAGGGAGACAGGGAGTAAACACTGAAGCTTTCTTT. This sequence encodes CSVAGRQGVNTEAFF.

V usage is TRBV7-6 and J usage is TRBJ2-2; 9 bases align to TRBD1. The CDR3 covers 14 residues. Trimming cost V 6 bases and J 3 bases; bases outside gene matches: 2. Germline CDR1 SGHVS, CDR2 FNYEAQ. This CDR3 is CASRGTGHTGELFF. The CDR3 bases are TGTGCCAGCAGAGGGACAGGGCACACCGGGGAGCTGTTTTTT. The full variable domain, its missing parts supplied by reference TRBV7-6 and TRBJ2-2, is GAGVSQSPRYKVTKRGQDVALRCDPISGHVSLYWYRQALGQGPEFLTYFNYEAQQDKSGLPNDRFSAERPEGSISTLTIQRTEQRDSAMYRCASRGTGHTGELFFGEGSRLTVL.

This clonotype was seen at least ten times. V and J are TRBV12-3 or TRBV12-4 and TRBJ1-2, with TRBD1 as a possible D gene (6 bases). CDR3 length: 13 residues. Trimming shortened V by 5 bases and J by 7 bases, and 14 bases separated the two germline ends. This CDR3 reads CASSPGHSGGYTF. In DNA form, the CDR3 reads TGTGCCAGCAGTCCGGGACATTCAGGTGGCTACACCTTC.

This chain connects TRBV7-2 to TRBJ1-2; D unresolved. Germline V gene sequence: CDR1 SGHTA, CDR2 FQGNSA. The V end lost 7 bases, the J end lost 4 bases, and 13 bases lay between the germline ends. The CDR3 is 13 amino acids. The CDR3 sequence is CASTLTLAYGYTF. CDR3 coding DNA: TGTGCCAGCACCCTGACGCTCGCCTATGGCTACACCTTC.

This clonotype was observed at least ten times. This chain joins TRBV5-5 and TRBJ1-4; D gene uncertain. V lost 3 bases and J 8 bases, leaving 5 bases between the germline ends. The CDR3 runs 11 residues. CDR1 SGHKS and CDR2 YYEKEE come from the germline V gene (reference sequence). The CDR3 nucleotides are TGTGCCAGCAGCTATGACGAAAAACTGTTTTTT. Protein product: CASSYDEKLFF.

V is TRBV20-1 and J is TRBJ1-2, with 7 bases aligning to TRBD1. The ends lost 0 bases at V and 8 bases at J; junction bases unmatched: 9. This CDR3 region has 14 residues. Germline CDR1 DFQATT, CDR2 SNEGSKA (reference sequence). CDR3 loop: CSARDLEGAPGYTF. The CDR3 region has the DNA TGCAGTGCTAGAGATTTGGAGGGGGCCCCAGGCTACACCTTC.

This clonotype was found a few times. The chain couples TRBV28 to TRBJ2-7; 7 bases map to TRBD1. Germline CDR1 and CDR2: MDHEN and SYDVKM. V dropped 6 bases and J dropped 4; count of bases not matched to a gene: 12. The CDR3 is made up of 15 amino acids. In DNA form, the CDR3 reads TGTGCCAGCAGCCCCAGACAGGGTCGGCGGTACGAGCAGTACGTC. Translating gives CASSPRQGRRYEQYV.

V gene TRBV20-1 combines with J gene TRBJ2-7; TRBD2 matches at 9 bases. There are 14 residues in the CDR3. Per germline, CDR1 DFQATT and CDR2 SNEGSKA (reference sequence). With 0 bases clipped from V and 4 bases from J, the junction kept 4 bases outside the gene matches. The CDR3 protein is CSAREIAGAYEQYF. Written as DNA, the CDR3 is TGCAGTGCTAGAGAAATAGCGGGGGCATACGAGCAGTACTTC.

This clonotype came up a few times. J is TRBJ1-6 and V is TRBV15; D remains ambiguous. The CDR3 is made up of 16 amino acids. V was clipped by 0 bases and J by 11 bases, with 17 bases between them. Per germline, CDR1 LNHNV and CDR2 YYDKDF (reference sequence). CDR3 protein: CATSRDDLSYGTPLHF. CDR3 in DNA: TGTGCCACCAGCAGAGATGACCTCTCGTATGGGACACCCCTCCACTTT.